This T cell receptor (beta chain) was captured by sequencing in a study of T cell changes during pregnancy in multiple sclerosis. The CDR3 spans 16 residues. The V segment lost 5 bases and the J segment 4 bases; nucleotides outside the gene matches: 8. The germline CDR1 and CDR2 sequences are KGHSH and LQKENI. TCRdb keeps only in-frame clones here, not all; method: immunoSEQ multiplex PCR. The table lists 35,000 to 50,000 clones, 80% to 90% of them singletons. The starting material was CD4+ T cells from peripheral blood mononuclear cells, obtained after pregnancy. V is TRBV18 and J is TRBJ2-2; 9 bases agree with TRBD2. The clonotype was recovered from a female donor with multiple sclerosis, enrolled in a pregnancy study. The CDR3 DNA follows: TGTGCCAGCTCAAGATCCGGGACTAGCCCCACCGGGGAGCTGTTTTTT. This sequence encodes CASSRSGTSPTGELFF.